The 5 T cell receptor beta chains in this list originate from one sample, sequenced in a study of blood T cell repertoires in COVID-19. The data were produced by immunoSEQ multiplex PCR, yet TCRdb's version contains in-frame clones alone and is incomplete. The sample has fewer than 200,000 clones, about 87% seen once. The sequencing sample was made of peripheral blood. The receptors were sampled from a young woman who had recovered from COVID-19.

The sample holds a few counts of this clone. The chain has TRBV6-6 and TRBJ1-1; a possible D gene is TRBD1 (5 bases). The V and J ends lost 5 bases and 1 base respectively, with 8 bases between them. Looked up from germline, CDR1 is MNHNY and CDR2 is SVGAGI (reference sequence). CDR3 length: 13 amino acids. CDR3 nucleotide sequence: TGTGCCAGCAGTCCCAGGGAGAACACTGAAGCTTTCTTT. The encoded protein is CASSPRENTEAFF.

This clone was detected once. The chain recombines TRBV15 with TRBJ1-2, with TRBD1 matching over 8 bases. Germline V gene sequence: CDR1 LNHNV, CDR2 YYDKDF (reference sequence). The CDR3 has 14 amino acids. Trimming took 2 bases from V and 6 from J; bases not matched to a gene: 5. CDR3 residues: CATSRRQGLDGYTF. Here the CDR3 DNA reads TGTGCCACCAGCAGACGACAGGGGTTAGATGGCTACACCTTC.

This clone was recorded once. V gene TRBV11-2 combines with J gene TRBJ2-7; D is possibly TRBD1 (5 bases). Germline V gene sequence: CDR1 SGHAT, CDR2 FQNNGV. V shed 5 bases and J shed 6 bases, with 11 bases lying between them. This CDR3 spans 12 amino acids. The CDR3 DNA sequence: TGTGCCAGCAGCCTATCAAGGGGCGAGCAGTACTTC. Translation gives CASSLSRGEQYF.

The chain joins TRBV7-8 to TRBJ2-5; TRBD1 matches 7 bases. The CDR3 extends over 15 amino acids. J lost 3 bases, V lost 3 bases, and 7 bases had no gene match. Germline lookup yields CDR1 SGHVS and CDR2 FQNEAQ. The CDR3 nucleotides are TGTGCCAGCAGCTTCAACGGACAGGCAGAAGAGACCCAGTACTTC. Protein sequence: CASSFNGQAEETQYF.

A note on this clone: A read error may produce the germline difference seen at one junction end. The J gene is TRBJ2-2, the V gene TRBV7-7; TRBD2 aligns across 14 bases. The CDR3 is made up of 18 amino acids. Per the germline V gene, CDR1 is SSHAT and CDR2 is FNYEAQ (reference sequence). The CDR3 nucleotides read TGTGCTAGCAGCTTCGGGACTAGCGGGAGTGCGGACACCGGGGAGCTGTTTTTT. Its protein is CASSFGTSGSADTGELFF.